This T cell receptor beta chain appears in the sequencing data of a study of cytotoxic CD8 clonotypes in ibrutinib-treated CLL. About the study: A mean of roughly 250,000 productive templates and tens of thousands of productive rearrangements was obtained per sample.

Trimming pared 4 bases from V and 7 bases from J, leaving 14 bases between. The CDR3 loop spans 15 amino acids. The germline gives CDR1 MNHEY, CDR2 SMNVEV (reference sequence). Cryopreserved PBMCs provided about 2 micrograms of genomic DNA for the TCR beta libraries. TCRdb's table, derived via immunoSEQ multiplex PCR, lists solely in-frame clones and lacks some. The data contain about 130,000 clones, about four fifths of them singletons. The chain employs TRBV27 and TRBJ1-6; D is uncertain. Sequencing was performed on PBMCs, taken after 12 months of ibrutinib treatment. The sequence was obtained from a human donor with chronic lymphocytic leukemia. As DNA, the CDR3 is TGTGCCAGCAGTTGGTTCGCTGACCCAAATTCACCCCTCCACTTT. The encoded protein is CASSWFADPNSPLHF.